Presented here are 7 T cell receptor beta chains from one specimen sequenced in a study of T cells in Graves' hyperthyroidism and ophthalmopathy. RNA transcripts were the template for amplifying TCR beta CDR3 regions. First-round RT-PCR targeting the TCR CDR3 was performed with the HTBI primer set. One entry per CDR3 protein, called by TCRdb with MiXCR from the multiplex PCR reads. The repertoire holds approximately 600,000 distinct CDR3 sequences, with around 20% as singletons. Specimen: blood. The receptor set was obtained from a man aged 30 to 45 with Graves' ophthalmopathy.

The chain joins TRBV12-3 or TRBV12-4 to TRBJ1-1; perhaps TRBD1 as D (5 bases). V was clipped by 7 bases and J by 1 base, with 10 bases between them. The CDR3 spans 13 residues. The CDR3 DNA is TGTGCCAGCAAGGGACTAGGGAACACTGAAGCTTTCTTT. Protein product: CASKGLGNTEAFF.

This clonotype turned up a few times. This rearrangement joins TRBV27 to TRBJ2-7, with D possibly matching TRBD2 (6 bases). V was trimmed by 5 bases and J by 0 bases, leaving 14 bases between them. Germline CDR1 is MNHEY and CDR2 is SMNVEV (reference sequence). The CDR3 spans 15 residues. In nucleotides, the CDR3 is TGTGCCAGCAGTCGGGGGACGGCTAGCTCCTACGAGCAGTACTTC. Its protein is CASSRGTASSYEQYF.

The chain recombines TRBV19 with TRBJ2-3; D is ambiguous. The CDR3 runs 14 residues. CDR1 is LNHDA and CDR2 is SQIVND in the germline V gene (reference sequence). Trimming took off 3 bases at V and 1 base at J, with 8 bases between the two ends. DNA for the CDR3: TGTGCCAGTAGTATTCGCCCTCGCACAGATACGCAGTATTTT. This encodes CASSIRPRTDTQYF. Drawing the rest from reference TRBV19 and TRBJ2-3, the complete variable domain is DGGITQSPKYLFRKEGQNVTLSCEQNLNHDAMYWYRQDPGQGLRLIYYSQIVNDFQKGDIAEGYSVSREKKESFPLTVTSAQKNPTAFYLCASSIRPRTDTQYFGPGTRLTVL.

This clonotype was counted between two and nine times. The V call is TRBV5-1, the J call TRBJ2-7, with 8 bases matching TRBD2. CDR1 SGHRS and CDR2 YFSETQ come from the germline V gene. This CDR3 contains 16 residues. The junction had 6 bases not matched to a gene; V was cut back by 1 base and J by 0 bases. The CDR3 loop is CASSLSAGGSSYEQYF. The CDR3 DNA is TGCGCCAGCAGCTTGTCCGCGGGAGGAAGCTCCTACGAGCAGTACTTC. Combining the CDR3 with reference TRBV5-1 and TRBJ2-7 gives the whole variable domain KAGVTQTPRYLIKTRGQQVTLSCSPISGHRSVSWYQQTPGQGLQFLFEYFSETQRNKGNFPGRFSGRQFSNSRSEMNVSTLELGDSALYLCASSLSAGGSSYEQYFGPGTRLTVT.

This clonotype appeared a single time. The J gene is TRBJ1-5, the V gene TRBV4-1, with unresolved D. The CDR3 spans 15 residues. Per the germline V gene, CDR1 is MGHRA and CDR2 is YSYEKL. V was shortened by 2 bases and J by 3 bases, with 11 bases between the two germline ends. This CDR3 reads CASSQNGRINQPQHF. The CDR3 region has the DNA TGCGCCAGCAGCCAAAACGGACGGATCAATCAGCCCCAGCATTTT.

This clonotype showed up many times. The rearrangement uses TRBV30 and TRBJ1-1, with TRBD1 matching over 7 bases. Germline V CDR1 and CDR2: GTSNPN, SVGIG (reference sequence). CDR3 length equals 13 residues. The V gene end was trimmed by 8 bases and the J gene end by 1 base; junction bases not matched to a gene: 7. This CDR3 reads CAQGRGRNTEAFF. The DNA of the CDR3 is TGTGCCCAAGGGAGGGGGCGGAACACTGAAGCTTTCTTT.

This chain connects TRBV11-2 to TRBJ2-6; 14 bases are a match to TRBD2. This CDR3 region has 20 residues. The V and J ends lost 3 bases and 1 base, in that order; junction bases with no gene match: 8. Germline V gene lookup returns CDR1 SGHAT and CDR2 FQNNGV. The chain's CDR3 is CASSLHQGLAGGSGANVLTF. In DNA form, the CDR3 reads TGTGCCAGCAGCTTGCACCAAGGACTAGCGGGAGGTTCTGGGGCCAACGTCCTGACTTTC. Full variable domain (remainder filled in from reference TRBV11-2 and TRBJ2-6): EAGVAQSPRYKIIEKRQSVAFWCNPISGHATLYWYQQILGQGPKLLIQFQNNGVVDDSQLPKDRFSAERLKGVDSTLKIQPAKLEDSAVYLCASSLHQGLAGGSGANVLTFGAGSRLTVL.